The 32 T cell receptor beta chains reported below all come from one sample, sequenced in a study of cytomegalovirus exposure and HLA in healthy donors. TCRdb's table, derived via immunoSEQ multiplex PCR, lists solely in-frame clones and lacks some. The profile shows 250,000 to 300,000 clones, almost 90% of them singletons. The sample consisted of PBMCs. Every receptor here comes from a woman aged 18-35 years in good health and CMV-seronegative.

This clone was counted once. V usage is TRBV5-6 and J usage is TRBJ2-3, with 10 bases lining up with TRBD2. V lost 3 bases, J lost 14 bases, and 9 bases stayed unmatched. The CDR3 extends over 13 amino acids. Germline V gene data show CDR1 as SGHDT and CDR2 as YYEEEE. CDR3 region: CASSSLSGGARYF. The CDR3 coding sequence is TGTGCCAGCAGCTCGCTCAGCGGGGGGGCCCGGTATTTT.

In DNA, the CDR3 is TGCGCCAGCAGACGATATGGGGCTAGCGGGGGCGGGGAGCTGTTTTTT. Translated: CASRRYGASGGGELFF. The chain employs TRBV4-1 and TRBJ2-2, with 10 bases that match TRBD2. The germline gives CDR1 MGHRA, CDR2 YSYEKL. The junction had 11 bases not matched to a gene; V was cut back by 6 bases and J by 7 bases. The CDR3 sequence is 16 residues long.

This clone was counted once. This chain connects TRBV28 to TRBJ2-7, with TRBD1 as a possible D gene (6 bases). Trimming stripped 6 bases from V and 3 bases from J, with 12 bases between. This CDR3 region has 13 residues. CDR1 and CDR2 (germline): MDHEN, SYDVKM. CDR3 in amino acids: CASSATGFYEQYF. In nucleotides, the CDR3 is TGTGCCAGCAGCGCAACAGGGTTCTACGAGCAGTACTTC. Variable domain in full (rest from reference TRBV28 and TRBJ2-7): DVKVTQSSRYLVKRTGEKVFLECVQDMDHENMFWYRQDPGLGLRLIYFSYDVKMKEKGDIPEGYSVSREKKERFSLILESASTNQTSMYLCASSATGFYEQYFGPGTRLTVT.

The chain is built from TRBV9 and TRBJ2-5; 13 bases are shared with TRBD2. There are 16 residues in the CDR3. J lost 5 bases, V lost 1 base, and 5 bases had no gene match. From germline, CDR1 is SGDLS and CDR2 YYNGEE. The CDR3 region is CASSVRTSGGWETQYF. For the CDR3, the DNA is TGTGCCAGCAGCGTAAGGACTAGCGGGGGATGGGAGACCCAGTACTTC.

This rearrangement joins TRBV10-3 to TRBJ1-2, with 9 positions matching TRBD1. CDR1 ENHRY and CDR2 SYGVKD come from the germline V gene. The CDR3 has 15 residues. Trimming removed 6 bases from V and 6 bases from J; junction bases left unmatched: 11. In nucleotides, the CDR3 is TGTGCCATCAGGTCATCCGGGACAGGGTTCCATGGCTACACCTTC. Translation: CAIRSSGTGFHGYTF.

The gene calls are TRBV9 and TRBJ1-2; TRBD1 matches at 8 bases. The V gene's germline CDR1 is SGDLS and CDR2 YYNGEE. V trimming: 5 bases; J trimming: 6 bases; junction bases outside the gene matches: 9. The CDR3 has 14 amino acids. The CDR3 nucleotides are TGTGCCAGCAGAAACAGGGGGAGAAGTGATGGCTACACCTTC. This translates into CASRNRGRSDGYTF.

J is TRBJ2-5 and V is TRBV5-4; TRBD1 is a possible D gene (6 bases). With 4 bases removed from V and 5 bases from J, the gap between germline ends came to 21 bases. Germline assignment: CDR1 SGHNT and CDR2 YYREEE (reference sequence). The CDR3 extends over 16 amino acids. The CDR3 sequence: CASSGKGERWSETQYF. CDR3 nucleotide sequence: TGTGCCAGCAGCGGGAAGGGGGAGCGATGGTCTGAGACCCAGTACTTC.

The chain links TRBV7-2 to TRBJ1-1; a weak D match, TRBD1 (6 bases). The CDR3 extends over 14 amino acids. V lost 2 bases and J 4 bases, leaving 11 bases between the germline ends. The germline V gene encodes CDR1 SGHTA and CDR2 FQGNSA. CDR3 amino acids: CASSLLNRVTEAFF. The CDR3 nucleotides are TGTGCCAGCAGCTTATTGAACAGGGTCACTGAAGCTTTCTTT.

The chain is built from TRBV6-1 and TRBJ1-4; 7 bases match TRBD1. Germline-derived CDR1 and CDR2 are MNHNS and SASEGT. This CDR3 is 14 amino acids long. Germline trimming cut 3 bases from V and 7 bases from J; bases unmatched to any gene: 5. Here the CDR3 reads CASSDLTGTEKLFF. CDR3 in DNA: TGTGCCAGCAGTGACCTGACAGGGACTGAAAAACTGTTTTTT.

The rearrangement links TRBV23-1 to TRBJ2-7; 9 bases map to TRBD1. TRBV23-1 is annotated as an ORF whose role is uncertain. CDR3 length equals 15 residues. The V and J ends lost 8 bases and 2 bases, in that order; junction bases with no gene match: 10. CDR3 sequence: CASFPIRDRAYEQYV. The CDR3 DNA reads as TGCGCCAGCTTTCCAATCCGGGACAGGGCCTACGAGCAGTACGTC.

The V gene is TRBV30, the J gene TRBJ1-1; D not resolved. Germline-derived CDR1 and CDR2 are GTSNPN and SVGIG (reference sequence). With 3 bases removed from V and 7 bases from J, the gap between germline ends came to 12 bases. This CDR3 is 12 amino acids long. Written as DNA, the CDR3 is TGTGCCTGGAGCAAAACGGGGTTTGAAGCTTTCTTT. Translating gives CAWSKTGFEAFF.

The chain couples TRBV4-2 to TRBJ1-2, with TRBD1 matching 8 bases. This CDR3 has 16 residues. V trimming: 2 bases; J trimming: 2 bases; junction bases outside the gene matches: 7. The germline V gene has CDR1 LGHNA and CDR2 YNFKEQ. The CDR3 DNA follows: TGTGCCAGCAGCCAAAATTGGGACAGGCCGAACTATGGCTACACCTTC. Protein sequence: CASSQNWDRPNYGYTF.

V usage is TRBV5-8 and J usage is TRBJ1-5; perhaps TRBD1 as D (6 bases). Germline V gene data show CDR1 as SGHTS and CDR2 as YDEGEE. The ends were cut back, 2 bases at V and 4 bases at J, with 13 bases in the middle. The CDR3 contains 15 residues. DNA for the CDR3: TGTGCCAGCAGCTTAGGGGGGGCTTGGAATCAGCCCCAGCATTTT. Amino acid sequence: CASSLGGAWNQPQHF.

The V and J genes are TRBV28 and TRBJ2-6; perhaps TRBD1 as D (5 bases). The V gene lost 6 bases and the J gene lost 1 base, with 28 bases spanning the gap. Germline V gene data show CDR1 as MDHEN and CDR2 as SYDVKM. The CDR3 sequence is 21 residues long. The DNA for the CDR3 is TGTGCCAGCAGACCCCTGCGCCATACAGGCGAGGATTGGTCTGGGGCCAACGTCCTGACTTTC. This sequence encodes CASRPLRHTGEDWSGANVLTF.

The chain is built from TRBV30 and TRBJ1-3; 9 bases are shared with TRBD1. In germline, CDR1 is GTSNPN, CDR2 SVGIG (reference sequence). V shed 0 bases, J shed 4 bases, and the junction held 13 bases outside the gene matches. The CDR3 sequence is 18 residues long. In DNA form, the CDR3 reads TGTGCCTGGAGTGTTCGGGGCCACGGGACAGGGAGAGGAAACACCATATATTTT. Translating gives CAWSVRGHGTGRGNTIYF.

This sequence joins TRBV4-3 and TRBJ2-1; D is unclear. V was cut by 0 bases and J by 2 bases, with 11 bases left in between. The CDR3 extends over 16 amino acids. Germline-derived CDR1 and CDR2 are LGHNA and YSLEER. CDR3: CASSQDWAAPYNEQFF. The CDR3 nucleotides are TGCGCCAGCAGCCAAGATTGGGCAGCTCCCTACAATGAGCAGTTCTTC.

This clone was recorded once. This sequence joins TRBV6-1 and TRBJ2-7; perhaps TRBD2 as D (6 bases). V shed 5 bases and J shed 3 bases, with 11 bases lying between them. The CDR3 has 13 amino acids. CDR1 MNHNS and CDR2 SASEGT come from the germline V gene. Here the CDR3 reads CASSWDFLYEQYV. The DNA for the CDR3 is TGTGCCAGCAGTTGGGACTTCCTCTACGAGCAGTACGTC.

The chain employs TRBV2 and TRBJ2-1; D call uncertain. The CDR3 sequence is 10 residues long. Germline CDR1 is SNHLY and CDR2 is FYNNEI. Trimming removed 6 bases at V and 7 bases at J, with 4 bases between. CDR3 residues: CASRRNEQFF. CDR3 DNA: TGTGCCAGCAGGAGAAATGAGCAGTTCTTC.

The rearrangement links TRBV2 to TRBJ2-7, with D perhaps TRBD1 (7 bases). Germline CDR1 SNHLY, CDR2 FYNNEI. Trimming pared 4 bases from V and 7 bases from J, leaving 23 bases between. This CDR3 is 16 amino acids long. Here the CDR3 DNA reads TGTGCCAGCAGTGGACCCCTCGCGGGACTCAGGGGGGAGCAGTACTTC. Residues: CASSGPLAGLRGEQYF.

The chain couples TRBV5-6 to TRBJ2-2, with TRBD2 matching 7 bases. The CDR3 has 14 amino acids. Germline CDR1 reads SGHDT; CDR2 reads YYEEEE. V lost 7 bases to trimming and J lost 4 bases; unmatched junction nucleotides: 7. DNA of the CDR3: TGTGCCAGCCGCGACTGGGGGGGCACCGGGGAGCTGTTTTTT. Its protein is CASRDWGGTGELFF.

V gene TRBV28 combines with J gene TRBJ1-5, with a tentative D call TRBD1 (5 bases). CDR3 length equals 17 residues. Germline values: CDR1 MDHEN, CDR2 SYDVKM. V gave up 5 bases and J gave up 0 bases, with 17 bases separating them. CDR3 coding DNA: TGTGCCAGCAGTCTCCCGCGGACACAATATAGCAATCAGCCCCAGCATTTT. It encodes CASSLPRTQYSNQPQHF. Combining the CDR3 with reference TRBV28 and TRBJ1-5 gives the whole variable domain DVKVTQSSRYLVKRTGEKVFLECVQDMDHENMFWYRQDPGLGLRLIYFSYDVKMKEKGDIPEGYSVSREKKERFSLILESASTNQTSMYLCASSLPRTQYSNQPQHFGDGTRLSIL.

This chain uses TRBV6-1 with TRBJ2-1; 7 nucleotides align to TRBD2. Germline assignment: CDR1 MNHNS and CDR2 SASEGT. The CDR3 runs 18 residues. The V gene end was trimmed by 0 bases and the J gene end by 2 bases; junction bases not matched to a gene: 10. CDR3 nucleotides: TGTGCCAGCAGTGAAGCTCCAGACAGAGGGAGGGCCTACAATGAGCAGTTCTTC. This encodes CASSEAPDRGRAYNEQFF.

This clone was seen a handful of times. CDR3 coding DNA: TGTGCCAGCAGCAACTCTTATGGCTACACCTTC. It codes for CASSNSYGYTF. The chain couples TRBV21-1 to TRBJ1-2. TRBV21-1 is designated a pseudogene. The CDR3 contains 11 residues.

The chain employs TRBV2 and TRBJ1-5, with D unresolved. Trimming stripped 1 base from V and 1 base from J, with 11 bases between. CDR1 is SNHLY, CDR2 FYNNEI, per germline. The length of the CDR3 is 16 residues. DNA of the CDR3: TGTGCCAGCAGTGAAGGAAGAGGGAGAAGCAATCAGCCCCAGCATTTT. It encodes CASSEGRGRSNQPQHF.

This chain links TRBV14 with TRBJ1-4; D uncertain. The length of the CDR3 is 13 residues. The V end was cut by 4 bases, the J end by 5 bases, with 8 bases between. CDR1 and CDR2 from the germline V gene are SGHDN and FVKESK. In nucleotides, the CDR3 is TGTGCCAGCAGCCGAATCGAGAATGAAAAACTGTTTTTT. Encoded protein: CASSRIENEKLFF. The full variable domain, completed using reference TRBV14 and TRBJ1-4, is EAGVTQFPSHSVIEKGQTVTLRCDPISGHDNLYWYRRVMGKEIKFLLHFVKESKQDESGMPNNRFLAERTGGTYSTLKVQPAELEDSGVYFCASSRIENEKLFFGSGTQLSVL.

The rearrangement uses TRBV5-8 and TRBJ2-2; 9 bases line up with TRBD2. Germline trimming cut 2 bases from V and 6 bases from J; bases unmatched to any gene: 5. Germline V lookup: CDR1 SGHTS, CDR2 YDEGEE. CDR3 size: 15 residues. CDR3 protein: CASSFETSGAGELFF. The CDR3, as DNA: TGTGCCAGCAGCTTCGAGACTAGCGGTGCCGGGGAGCTGTTTTTT.

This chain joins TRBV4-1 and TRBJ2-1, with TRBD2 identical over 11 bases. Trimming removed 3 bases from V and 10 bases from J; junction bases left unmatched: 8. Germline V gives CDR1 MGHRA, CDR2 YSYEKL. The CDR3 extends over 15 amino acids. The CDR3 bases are TGCGCCAGCAGCCACCCGACTAGCGGGGTTGGGGAGCAGTTCTTC. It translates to CASSHPTSGVGEQFF.

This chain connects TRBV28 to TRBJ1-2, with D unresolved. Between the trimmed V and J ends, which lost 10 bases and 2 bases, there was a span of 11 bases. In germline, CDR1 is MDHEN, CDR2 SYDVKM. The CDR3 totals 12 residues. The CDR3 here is CATVEGNYGYTF. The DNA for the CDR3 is TGTGCCACAGTAGAGGGAAACTATGGCTACACCTTC.

CDR3 residues: CASSRQGATNYGYTF. For the CDR3, the DNA is TGTGCCAGCAGCCGACAGGGGGCGACCAACTATGGCTACACCTTC. The chain couples TRBV11-2 to TRBJ1-2; 10 nucleotides align to TRBD1. The ends lost 5 bases at V and 2 bases at J; junction bases unmatched: 5. CDR3 length equals 15 residues. Germline V CDR1 and CDR2: SGHAT, FQNNGV.

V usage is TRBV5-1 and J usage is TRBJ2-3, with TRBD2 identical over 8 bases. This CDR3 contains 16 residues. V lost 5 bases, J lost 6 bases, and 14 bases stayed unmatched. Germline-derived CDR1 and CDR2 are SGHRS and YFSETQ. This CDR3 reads CASRPGRGASMDTQYF. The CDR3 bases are TGCGCCAGCAGGCCCGGGAGGGGCGCCTCCATGGATACGCAGTATTTT.

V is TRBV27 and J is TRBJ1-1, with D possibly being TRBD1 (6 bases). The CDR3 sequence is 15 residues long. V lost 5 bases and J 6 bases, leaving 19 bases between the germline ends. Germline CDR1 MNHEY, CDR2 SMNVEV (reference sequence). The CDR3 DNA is TGTGCCAGCAGTACAGGGTTCGTATCATCGGCTGAAGCTTTCTTT. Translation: CASSTGFVSSAEAFF.

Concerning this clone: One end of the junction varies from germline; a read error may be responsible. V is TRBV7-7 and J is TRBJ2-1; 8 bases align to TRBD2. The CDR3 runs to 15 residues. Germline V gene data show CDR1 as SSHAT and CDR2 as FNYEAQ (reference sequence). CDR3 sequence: CASSQAIAGKGEQFF. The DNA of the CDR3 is TGTGCTAGCAGCCAAGCCATAGCGGGGAAAGGAGAGCAGTTCTTC.